This T cell receptor (beta chain) was identified in a study of blood T cell repertoires in COVID-19. Study at large: From the United States, Italy and Spain came samples of acute and convalescent COVID-19.

TCRdb keeps only in-frame clones here, not all; method: immunoSEQ multiplex PCR. The sample lists roughly 180,000 clones, 70% to 80% occurring once. The sample comprised peripheral blood. This sequence originates from a woman aged 55-70 years with COVID-19, enrolled during active disease.

CDR3 residues: CASSALLAGGEQFF. The CDR3 nucleotides read TGTGCCAGCAGCGCTCTACTAGCGGGAGGTGAGCAGTTCTTC. The chain joins TRBV7-3 to TRBJ2-1; 12 bases are shared with TRBD2. The CDR3 extends over 14 amino acids. CDR1 is SGHTA and CDR2 is FQGTGA in the germline V gene. After removal of 5 bases from V and 9 bases from J, the junction contained 5 bases not matched to a gene. Full variable domain (missing parts from reference TRBV7-3 and TRBJ2-1): GAGVSQTPSNKVTEKGKYVELRCDPISGHTALYWYRQSLGQGPEFLIYFQGTGAADDSGLPNDRFFAVRPEGSVSTLKIQRTERGDSAVYLCASSALLAGGEQFFGPGTRLTVL.